The clone carrying this T cell receptor beta chain was counted only a few times. The antigen remains undetermined. Expressed TCRB transcripts were sequenced after all isolated RNA was converted to cDNA. Data came from immunoSEQ multiplex PCR; TCRdb stores just in-frame clones and leaves some out. Here the sample spans 100,000 to 150,000 clones, 15% to 20% being singletons. This entry belongs to a study of beta chain features in type 1 diabetes. By way of CD45RO/CCR7/CD25/CD127/CD95/CD27, the CD4+ regulatory, stem cell-like memory, central memory and naive cells were sorted. This CDR3 contains 17 residues. CDR1 is LGHNA, CDR2 YNFKEQ, per germline. The ends were cut back, 0 bases at V and 0 bases at J, with 12 bases in the middle. Overall study findings and caveats: Junctions at VDJ sites from type 1 diabetes patients had fewer insertions and more deletions. Compared with healthy donors, patients appeared to share more similar naive, central memory and regulatory TCRB repertoires. Moderate yet significant TCRB CDR3 shortening was seen in Type 1 diabetes patients in all four CD4+ subsets. Cells expressing TCR highly could be over-represented by cDNA sequencing.

This receptor was obtained from a man aged 18 to 29 with type 1 diabetes. This chain uses TRBV4-2 with TRBJ2-1, with D possibly matching TRBD2 (6 bases). The sequenced sample was central memory CD4+ T cells from blood. CDR3 residues: CASSQEGGQSSYNEQFF. CDR3 nucleotides: TGTGCCAGCAGCCAAGAAGGAGGGCAAAGCTCCTACAATGAGCAGTTCTTC.